The T cell receptor beta chain under discussion was sequenced for a study of cytomegalovirus exposure and HLA in healthy donors. In this sample, this clone turned up a few times. Using immunoSEQ multiplex PCR, the repertoire was profiled, and TCRdb retains in-frame clones only, with some absent. The repertoire includes more than 300,000 clones, approximately 90% of them detected once, and 0.83% sits in the top ten. CDR3 size: 13 residues. CDR1 is LGHNA, CDR2 YNFKEQ, per germline. V lost 3 bases, J lost 3 bases, and 0 bases stayed unmatched. The rearrangement links TRBV4-2 to TRBJ1-2; 8 bases line up with TRBD1. The source is a woman under 30 in good health and CMV-seronegative. Sequences were obtained from PBMCs. The CDR3 reads CASSQTGDYGYTF. The CDR3 nucleotides are TGTGCCAGCAGCCAGACAGGGGACTATGGCTACACCTTC.